This T cell receptor beta chain was documented in a study of patients and donors after allogeneic stem cell transplantation. TCRdb independently ran MiXCR on the RT-PCR reads; one entry per CDR3 protein. The data contain about 150,000 distinct CDR3 sequences, about 40% of them singletons. This clonotype has more than one count but fewer than ten. Sequenced sample: blood, either unsorted or a sorted T cell fraction (not recorded which). The sequence came from a human donor who was either an allogeneic HSCT recipient or a stem cell or donor lymphocyte infusion donor (not recorded which). It is not recorded whose cells these are; they may come from a transplant donor.

The CDR3 DNA reads TGTGCCAGCAGCTTAGCCGCGACAGCCTATGGCTACACCTTC. It codes for CASSLAATAYGYTF. The rearrangement joins TRBV7-6 to TRBJ1-2; a weak D match, TRBD1 (5 bases). V shed 0 bases and J shed 4 bases, with 9 bases lying between them. Germline V gene lookup returns CDR1 SGHVS and CDR2 FNYEAQ. This CDR3 has 14 amino acids.